A selection of T cell receptor beta chains follows, all from one sample in a study of T-cell memory formation after mild COVID-19. TCRdb ran MiXCR on the 5' RACE reads and lists one entry per CDR3 protein. The table has about 130,000 distinct CDR3 sequences, approximately 17% seen once. Sequencing was carried out using PBMCs or a T cell subset sorted from them (not recorded which). These receptor sequences come from a man aged 18 to 29 who had mild COVID-19 (a few samples of this study predate the infection). Cell type and time point are not known. Each CDR3 is given with its conserved first and last residue. The D gene is left open where the match is weak. Clone size, where shown, is once, few, many, or a class for clones that have expanded.

J | V | D | size | CDR3 | DNA
TRBJ2-3 | TRBV7-2 | NA | few | CASSWAGVGSTDTQYF | TGTGCCAGCAGCTGGGCGGGTGTGGGTAGCACAGATACGCAGTATTTT
TRBJ1-2 | TRBV10-3 | NA | NA | CAISDQTSRGYTF | TGTGCCATCAGTGATCAAACCTCGAGAGGCTACACCTTC
TRBJ1-5 | TRBV30 | NA | NA | CAWSFDSRTQPQHF | TGTGCCTGGAGTTTCGACAGCCGCACTCAGCCCCAGCATTTT
TRBJ2-5 | TRBV11-1 | NA | few | CASSLGRSRGAQYF | TGTGCCAGCAGCTTAGGACGGAGCCGAGGGGCCCAGTACTTC
TRBJ2-3 | TRBV4-3 | NA | few | CASSQDPGTTDTQYF | TGCGCCAGCAGCCAAGACCCAGGGACTACAGATACGCAGTATTTT
TRBJ1-6 | TRBV3-1 | NA | few | CASSQNRGAGTLHF | TGTGCCAGCAGCCAGAACCGCGGGGCAGGCACCCTCCACTTT
TRBJ1-5 | TRBV12-3/TRBV12-4 | NA | NA | CASSITHRGNQPQHF | TGTGCCAGCAGTATCACGCACAGGGGCAATCAGCCCCAGCATTTT
TRBJ2-5 | TRBV20-1 | TRBD2 | few | CSARGTSGVQETQYF | TGCAGTGCTAGAGGGACTAGCGGGGTCCAAGAGACCCAGTACTTC
TRBJ1-3 | TRBV5-1 | NA | few | CASSLAERNTIYF | TGCGCCAGCAGCTTGGCCGAGCGAAACACCATATATTTT
TRBJ2-1 | TRBV30 | NA | few | CAWSKATGIGEQFF | TGTGCCTGGAGCAAAGCCACTGGGATTGGAGAGCAGTTCTTC
TRBJ2-5 | TRBV29-1 | NA | few | CSVVQGGMGETQYF | TGCAGCGTCGTACAGGGGGGGATGGGCGAGACCCAGTACTTC
TRBJ2-5 | TRBV5-1 | TRBD2 | NA | CANSQGLAGGHRETQYF | TGCGCCAACAGTCAGGGCCTAGCGGGGGGCCACAGAGAGACCCAGTACTTC
TRBJ2-1 | TRBV5-1 | NA | NA | CASRPGGIYNEQFF | TGCGCCAGCAGACCGGGGGGCATCTACAATGAGCAGTTCTTC
TRBJ2-5 | TRBV12-3/TRBV12-4 | TRBD2 | few | CASSRTSGGADETQYF | TGTGCCAGCAGCCGGACTAGCGGGGGGGCCGATGAGACCCAGTACTTC
TRBJ2-5 | TRBV9 | NA | few | CASSPTVAKETQYF | TGTGCCAGCAGCCCCACAGTGGCTAAAGAGACCCAGTACTTC
TRBJ2-1 | TRBV7-2 | NA | many | CASSLESSYNEQFF | TGTGCCAGTTCCCTCGAAAGCTCCTACAATGAGCAGTTCTTC
TRBJ2-2 | TRBV10-3 | NA | few | CAIRPGAGNTGELFF | TGTGCCATCAGGCCCGGGGCAGGAAACACCGGGGAGCTGTTTTTT
TRBJ2-2 | TRBV5-1 | NA | few | CASSERTDTGELFF | TGCGCCAGCAGCGAGAGGACAGACACCGGGGAGCTGTTTTTT
TRBJ2-3 | TRBV29-1 | NA | few | CSVEDPGNADTQYF | TGCAGCGTTGAAGATCCCGGGAACGCAGATACGCAGTATTTT
TRBJ2-5 | TRBV5-1 | NA | few | CASSLGLGQETQYF | TGCGCCAGCAGCCTGGGACTTGGCCAAGAGACCCAGTACTTC
TRBJ2-2 | TRBV20-1 | NA | NA | CSARIQPTGELFF | TGCAGTGCTAGAATCCAGCCCACCGGGGAGCTGTTTTTT
TRBJ2-4 | TRBV6-6 | TRBD1 | many | CASSYPDRGRDIQYF | TGTGCCAGCAGTTACCCGGACAGGGGAAGAGACATTCAGTACTTC
TRBJ2-1 | TRBV14 | NA | many | CASSQSGPNEQFF | TGTGCCAGCAGCCAAAGTGGACCCAATGAGCAGTTCTTC
TRBJ2-3 | TRBV11-3 | TRBD2 | once | CASSSSGLAPQYF | TGTGCCAGCAGCTCGTCAGGACTAGCGCCGCAGTATTTT
TRBJ2-1 | TRBV29-1 | TRBD2 | NA | CSVSGGTISSYNEQFF | TGCAGCGTTAGCGGGGGAACGATTAGCTCCTACAATGAGCAGTTCTTC
TRBJ1-2 | TRBV19 | NA | NA | CASLATAYYGYTF | TGTGCCAGCCTTGCGACAGCTTACTATGGCTACACCTTC
TRBJ1-6 | TRBV7-9 | NA | NA | CASTTVISSYNSPLHF | TGTGCCAGCACCACAGTGATAAGCTCCTATAATTCACCCCTCCACTTT
TRBJ2-3 | TRBV5-6 | NA | few | CASSSLRDSTDTQYF | TGTGCCAGCAGTTCCTTACGGGACAGCACAGATACGCAGTATTTT
TRBJ1-1 | TRBV7-9 | NA | NA | CASSLTFYNTEAFF | TGTGCCAGCAGCTTGACCTTTTACAACACTGAAGCTTTCTTT
TRBJ1-1 | TRBV29-1 | NA | NA | CSVVRLMNTEAFF | TGCAGCGTTGTGAGATTGATGAACACTGAAGCTTTCTTT
TRBJ2-1 | TRBV24-1 | TRBD1 | many | CATSDSGTGTHNEQFF | TGTGCCACCAGTGATTCCGGGACAGGGACGCACAATGAGCAGTTCTTC
TRBJ2-5 | TRBV15 | NA | few | CATSRRGSQETQYF | TGTGCCACCAGCAGACGGGGGTCCCAAGAGACCCAGTACTTC
TRBJ1-2 | TRBV6-1 | NA | few | CASTRGGEYGYTF | TGTGCCAGCACTCGGGGCGGGGAATACGGCTACACCTTC
TRBJ2-2 | TRBV27 | TRBD1 | many | CASRQGARTGELFF | TGTGCCAGCAGACAGGGGGCGAGAACCGGGGAGCTGTTTTTT
TRBJ2-5 | TRBV7-9 | NA | few | CASSFVGPQETQYF | TGTGCCAGCAGCTTTGTGGGCCCCCAAGAGACCCAGTACTTC
TRBJ2-7 | TRBV27 | NA | few | CASRLMTNSYEQYF | TGTGCCAGCCGTTTGATGACTAATTCCTACGAGCAGTACTTC
TRBJ2-3 | TRBV12-3/TRBV12-4 | TRBD2 | NA | CASSFSGGLADTQYF | TGTGCCAGCAGTTTTAGCGGGGGGCTTGCAGATACGCAGTATTTT
TRBJ1-1 | TRBV27 | TRBD1 | few | CASSLRAGGYKDTEAFF | TGTGCCAGCAGTTTAAGGGCAGGGGGTTATAAGGACACTGAAGCTTTCTTT
TRBJ1-6 | TRBV12-3/TRBV12-4 | TRBD1 | NA | CASSPRTGGNSPLHF | TGTGCCAGCAGTCCACGGACAGGGGGTAATTCACCCCTCCACTTT
TRBJ2-1 | TRBV11-2 | TRBD2 | few | CASSAAVAGVRYNEQFF | TGTGCCAGCAGCGCCGCCGTAGCGGGGGTCCGCTACAATGAGCAGTTCTTC
TRBJ2-3 | TRBV20-1 | NA | NA | CSAREAGTDTQYF | TGCAGTGCTAGAGAGGCGGGCACAGATACGCAGTATTTT
TRBJ1-2 | TRBV12-3/TRBV12-4 | TRBD1 | NA | CASSLTGANYGYTF | TGTGCCAGCAGCCTGACAGGGGCAAACTATGGCTACACCTTC
TRBJ2-4 | TRBV7-2 | TRBD1 | NA | CASSLAGGENIQYF | TGTGCCAGCAGCTTAGCAGGGGGCGAAAACATTCAGTACTTC
TRBJ2-1 | TRBV12-3/TRBV12-4 | TRBD2 | few | CASSFAGGVQLDEQFF | TGTGCCAGCAGTTTTGCGGGGGGGGTACAGTTGGATGAGCAGTTCTTC
TRBJ1-1 | TRBV15 | TRBD1 | few | CATSTLRGRGSTEAFF | TGTGCCACCAGCACCCTCAGGGGGCGCGGGAGCACTGAAGCTTTCTTT
TRBJ2-1 | TRBV5-5 | TRBD1 | few | CASSSTGTGYNEQFF | TGTGCCAGCAGCTCCACCGGGACAGGGTACAATGAGCAGTTCTTC
TRBJ2-1 | TRBV19 | NA | few | CASSTPAGSSTYNEQFF | TGTGCCAGTAGCACCCCCGCCGGGTCCTCGACTTACAATGAGCAGTTCTTC
TRBJ2-7 | TRBV4-3 | TRBD2 | few | CASSHGGGYEQYF | TGCGCCAGCAGCCATGGCGGGGGCTACGAGCAGTACTTC
TRBJ1-5 | TRBV20-1 | NA | NA | CSARGTPNQPQHF | TGCAGTGCTAGAGGGACACCCAATCAGCCCCAGCATTTT